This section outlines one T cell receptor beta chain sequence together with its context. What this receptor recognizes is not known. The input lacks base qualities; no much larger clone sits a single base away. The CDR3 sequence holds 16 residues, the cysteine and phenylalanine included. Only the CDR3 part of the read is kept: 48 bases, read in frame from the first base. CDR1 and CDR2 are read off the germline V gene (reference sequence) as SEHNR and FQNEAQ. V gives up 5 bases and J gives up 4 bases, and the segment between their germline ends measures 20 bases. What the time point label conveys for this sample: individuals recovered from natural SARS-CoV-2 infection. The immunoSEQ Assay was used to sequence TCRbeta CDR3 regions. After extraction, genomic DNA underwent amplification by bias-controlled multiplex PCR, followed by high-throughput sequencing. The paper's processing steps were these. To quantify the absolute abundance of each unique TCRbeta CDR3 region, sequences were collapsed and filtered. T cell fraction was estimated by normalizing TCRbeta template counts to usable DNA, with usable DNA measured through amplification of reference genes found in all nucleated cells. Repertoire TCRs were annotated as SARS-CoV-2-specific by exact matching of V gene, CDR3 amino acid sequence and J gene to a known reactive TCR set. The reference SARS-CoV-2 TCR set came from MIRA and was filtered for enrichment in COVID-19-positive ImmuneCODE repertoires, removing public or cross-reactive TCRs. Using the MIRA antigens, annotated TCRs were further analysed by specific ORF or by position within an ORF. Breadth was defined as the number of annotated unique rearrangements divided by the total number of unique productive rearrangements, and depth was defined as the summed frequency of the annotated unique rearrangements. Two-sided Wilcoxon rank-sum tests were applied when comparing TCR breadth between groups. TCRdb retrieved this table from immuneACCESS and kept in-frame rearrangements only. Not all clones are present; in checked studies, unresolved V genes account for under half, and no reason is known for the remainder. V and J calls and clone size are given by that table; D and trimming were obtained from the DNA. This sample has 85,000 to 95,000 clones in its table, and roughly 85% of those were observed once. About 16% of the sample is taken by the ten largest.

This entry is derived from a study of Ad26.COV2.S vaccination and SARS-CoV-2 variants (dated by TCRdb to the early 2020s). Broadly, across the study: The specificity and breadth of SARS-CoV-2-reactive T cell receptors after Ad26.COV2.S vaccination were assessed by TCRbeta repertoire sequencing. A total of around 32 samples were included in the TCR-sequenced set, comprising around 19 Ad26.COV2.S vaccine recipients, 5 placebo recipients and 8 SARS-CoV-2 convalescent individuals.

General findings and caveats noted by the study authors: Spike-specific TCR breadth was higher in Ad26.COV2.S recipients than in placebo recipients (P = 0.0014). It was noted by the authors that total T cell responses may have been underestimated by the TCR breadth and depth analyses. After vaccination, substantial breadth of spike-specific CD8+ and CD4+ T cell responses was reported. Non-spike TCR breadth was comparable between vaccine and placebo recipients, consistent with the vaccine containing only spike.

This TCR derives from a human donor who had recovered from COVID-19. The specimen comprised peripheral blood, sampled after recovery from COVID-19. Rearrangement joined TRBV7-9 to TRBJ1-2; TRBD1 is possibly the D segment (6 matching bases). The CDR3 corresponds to CASSAITGTFGYGYTF. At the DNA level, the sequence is TGTGCCAGCAGCGCGATTACAGGGACCTTTGGCTATGGCTACACCTTC.